This T cell receptor (beta chain) was sequenced during a study of T cells after yellow fever vaccination. The CDR3 covers 11 residues. Germline V gene sequence: CDR1 MNHNY, CDR2 SVGAGI (reference sequence). V was pared by 4 bases and J by 7 bases, with 7 bases between. A universal primer site and UMIs were added as TCR cDNA was made by 5'RACE template switching. TCRdb re-analysed the 5' RACE reads in MiXCR, keeping a single row per CDR3 protein. The table has 510,000 or so distinct CDR3 sequences, roughly a fifth seen once; the top ten hold roughly an eighth. This clonotype was recorded a few times. The antigen is not known. Study outcomes and limitations: Of the clonotypes, a small share occurred in both CD4 and CD8 compartments. Secondary responses were weaker yet peaked faster, day 5 versus 15. Contamination by abundant bulk-population clonotypes could be present in FACS-sorted repertoires.

This chain uses TRBV6-6 with TRBJ1-1; D remains ambiguous. The sequence was obtained from a man younger than 45 who received the YFV17D yellow fever vaccine. The specimen was PBMCs, collected 15 days after the yellow fever booster vaccination. As DNA, the CDR3 is TGTGCCAGCAGTTTGTACCTTGAAGCTTTCTTT. Protein: CASSLYLEAFF.